A selection of T cell receptor beta chains follows, all from one sample in a study of a mutant IDH1 vaccine in newly diagnosed glioma. Libraries were prepared by immunoSEQ multiplex PCR; TCRdb keeps only in-frame clonotypes and omits some of them. The sample holds around 50,000 clones, around nine tenths seen once. Their recognized antigens are unknown. Source: PBMCs, taken from a glioma patient whose treatment included an IDH1 peptide vaccine. The receptors come from a woman aged 40-49 years with glioma. The CDR3 runs from the conserved cysteine through the conserved F or W. D genes are given only for firm matches. Size tells how often a clone was seen (once, few, many) or the class of an expanded clone, and some rows leave it out.

v_gene: TRBV5-1
abundance: -
d_gene: TRBD1
j_gene: TRBJ2-2
CDR3aa: CASSLTGASNTGELFF
CDR3nt: TGCGCCAGCAGCTTGACAGGGGCCTCGAACACCGGGGAGCTGTTTTTT

v_gene: TRBV5-6
abundance: -
d_gene: -
j_gene: TRBJ2-1
CDR3aa: CASSLLQLLYNEQFF
CDR3nt: TGTGCCAGCAGCTTGTTACAACTCCTCTACAATGAGCAGTTCTTC

v_gene: TRBV10-3
abundance: -
d_gene: TRBD1
j_gene: TRBJ2-7
CDR3aa: CATSTPGTGSEQYF
CDR3nt: TGTGCCACCTCCACTCCAGGGACAGGGTCCGAGCAGTACTTC

v_gene: TRBV6-5
abundance: few
d_gene: -
j_gene: TRBJ1-5
CDR3aa: CASSNSNQPQHF
CDR3nt: TGTGCCAGCAGTAATAGCAATCAGCCCCAGCATTTT

v_gene: TRBV19
abundance: -
d_gene: -
j_gene: TRBJ2-1
CDR3aa: CASSIEGYNEQFF
CDR3nt: TGTGCCAGTAGTATCGAGGGTTACAATGAGCAGTTCTTC

v_gene: TRBV6-6
abundance: -
d_gene: TRBD1
j_gene: TRBJ1-2
CDR3aa: CASSKQGADYGYTF
CDR3nt: TGTGCCAGCAGTAAACAGGGGGCGGACTATGGCTACACCTTC

v_gene: TRBV2
abundance: -
d_gene: -
j_gene: TRBJ1-2
CDR3aa: CASTRGETKNYGYTF
CDR3nt: TGTGCCAGCACCCGGGGAGAAACCAAAAACTATGGCTACACCTTC

v_gene: TRBV1
abundance: once
d_gene: -
j_gene: TRBJ2-7
CDR3aa: CTSSQLRETGYEQYF
CDR3nt: TGCACCAGCAGCCAATTGCGGGAGACCGGCTACGAGCAGTACTTC

v_gene: TRBV11-2
abundance: -
d_gene: TRBD1
j_gene: TRBJ1-1
CDR3aa: CASRPGDRYTEAFF
CDR3nt: TGTGCCAGCAGGCCCGGGGACAGGTACACTGAAGCTTTCTTT

v_gene: TRBV11-1
abundance: once
d_gene: -
j_gene: TRBJ2-5
CDR3aa: CASSPEAETQYF
CDR3nt: TGTGCCAGCAGCCCCGAGGCGGAGACCCAGTACTTC

v_gene: TRBV15
abundance: -
d_gene: -
j_gene: TRBJ2-7
CDR3aa: CATSRDRAGDYEQYF
CDR3nt: TGTGCCACCAGCAGAGATCGGGCCGGGGACTACGAGCAGTACTTC

v_gene: TRBV14
abundance: -
d_gene: -
j_gene: TRBJ2-1
CDR3aa: CASSPGGGGYNEQFF
CDR3nt: TGTGCCAGCAGCCCGGGCGGCGGCGGCTACAATGAGCAGTTCTTC

v_gene: TRBV5-6
abundance: -
d_gene: -
j_gene: TRBJ2-7
CDR3aa: CASSLWDRPYEQYF
CDR3nt: TGTGCCAGCAGCCTTTGGGACCGGCCCTACGAGCAGTACTTC

v_gene: TRBV5-1
abundance: -
d_gene: -
j_gene: TRBJ1-2
CDR3aa: CASTTGRRATGYNGGYTF
CDR3nt: TGCGCCAGCACTACGGGGCGCCGGGCAACAGGGTACAATGGTGGCTACACCTTC

v_gene: TRBV18
abundance: -
d_gene: -
j_gene: TRBJ1-1
CDR3aa: CASSPALASMNTEAFF
CDR3nt: TGTGCCAGCTCACCGGCTCTCGCTTCCATGAACACTGAAGCTTTCTTT

v_gene: TRBV5-4
abundance: -
d_gene: TRBD2
j_gene: TRBJ2-3
CDR3aa: CASSLISGGTDTQYF
CDR3nt: TGTGCCAGCAGCTTGATTAGCGGGGGCACAGATACGCAGTATTTT

v_gene: TRBV7-9
abundance: -
d_gene: -
j_gene: TRBJ1-5
CDR3aa: CASSLLGEGNQPQHF
CDR3nt: TGTGCCAGCAGCTTATTGGGGGAGGGCAATCAGCCCCAGCATTTT

v_gene: TRBV2
abundance: -
d_gene: -
j_gene: TRBJ1-6
CDR3aa: CASRRAHSPLHF
CDR3nt: TGTGCCAGCAGAAGGGCCCATTCACCCCTCCACTTT

v_gene: TRBV10-2
abundance: -
d_gene: TRBD1
j_gene: TRBJ1-1
CDR3aa: CASSLQGGTEAFF
CDR3nt: TGCGCCAGCAGTTTGCAGGGGGGGACTGAAGCTTTCTTT

v_gene: TRBV27
abundance: -
d_gene: -
j_gene: TRBJ2-1
CDR3aa: CASSDGWNEQFF
CDR3nt: TGTGCCAGCAGCGACGGGTGGAATGAGCAGTTCTTC

v_gene: TRBV5-8
abundance: -
d_gene: -
j_gene: TRBJ1-1
CDR3aa: CASSPWVSNTEAFF
CDR3nt: TGTGCCAGCAGCCCTTGGGTGTCAAACACTGAAGCTTTCTTT

v_gene: TRBV4-2
abundance: -
d_gene: TRBD2
j_gene: TRBJ2-3
CDR3aa: CASSQVGLADTDTQYF
CDR3nt: TGTGCCAGCAGCCAAGTTGGCCTAGCGGACACAGATACGCAGTATTTT

v_gene: TRBV2
abundance: -
d_gene: -
j_gene: TRBJ2-3
CDR3aa: CASTWGTDTQYF
CDR3nt: TGTGCCAGCACGTGGGGCACAGATACGCAGTATTTT

v_gene: TRBV10-1
abundance: -
d_gene: -
j_gene: TRBJ2-3
CDR3aa: CASSESWTAPTDTQYF
CDR3nt: TGCGCCAGCAGTGAGTCCTGGACAGCCCCCACAGATACGCAGTATTTT

v_gene: TRBV10-1
abundance: -
d_gene: TRBD1
j_gene: TRBJ1-2
CDR3aa: CASSESTGTGEDYGYTF
CDR3nt: TGCGCCAGCAGTGAGTCGACGGGGACAGGGGAGGACTATGGCTACACCTTC

v_gene: TRBV30
abundance: once
d_gene: -
j_gene: TRBJ2-4
CDR3aa: CAWSETSQNIQYF
CDR3nt: TGTGCCTGGAGTGAAACTAGCCAAAACATTCAGTACTTC

v_gene: TRBV2
abundance: -
d_gene: -
j_gene: TRBJ2-1
CDR3aa: CASSELAPYNEQFF
CDR3nt: TGTGCCAGCAGTGAGCTAGCCCCCTACAATGAGCAGTTCTTC

v_gene: TRBV10-3
abundance: -
d_gene: -
j_gene: TRBJ2-5
CDR3aa: CAIKAGGRQETQYF
CDR3nt: TGTGCCATAAAGGCCGGGGGACGACAAGAGACCCAGTACTTC

v_gene: TRBV5-1
abundance: once
d_gene: -
j_gene: TRBJ1-1
CDR3aa: CASSLGRDRGRGTEAFF
CDR3nt: TGCGCCAGCAGCTTGGGTAGGGACCGAGGACGGGGCACTGAAGCTTTCTTT

v_gene: TRBV4-2
abundance: -
d_gene: TRBD2
j_gene: TRBJ2-3
CDR3aa: CASSQGHSGGNTDTQYF
CDR3nt: TGTGCCAGCAGCCAAGGACATAGCGGGGGGAACACAGATACGCAGTATTTT

v_gene: TRBV2
abundance: -
d_gene: TRBD1
j_gene: TRBJ2-3
CDR3aa: CASSPRGRTDTQYF
CDR3nt: TGTGCCAGCAGCCCCAGGGGGCGGACAGATACGCAGTATTTT

v_gene: TRBV13
abundance: -
d_gene: TRBD1
j_gene: TRBJ1-1
CDR3aa: CASSPYRDRGRNTEAFF
CDR3nt: TGTGCCAGCAGCCCTTACCGGGACAGGGGGCGAAACACTGAAGCTTTCTTT

v_gene: TRBV4-1
abundance: once
d_gene: -
j_gene: TRBJ2-7
CDR3aa: CASSQDAPPDRSSYEQYF
CDR3nt: TGCGCCAGCAGCCAAGATGCCCCTCCCGACAGGAGCTCCTACGAGCAGTACTTC

v_gene: TRBV4-1
abundance: -
d_gene: TRBD2
j_gene: TRBJ2-1
CDR3aa: CASSSGLAGPFYNEQFF
CDR3nt: TGCGCCAGCTCTTCCGGGCTAGCGGGACCCTTCTACAATGAGCAGTTCTTC

v_gene: TRBV7-2
abundance: once
d_gene: TRBD1
j_gene: TRBJ1-4
CDR3aa: CASSLARSGGGEKLFF
CDR3nt: TGTGCCAGCAGCTTAGCGCGGTCAGGGGGCGGTGAAAAACTGTTTTTT

v_gene: TRBV29-1
abundance: -
d_gene: TRBD1
j_gene: TRBJ2-1
CDR3aa: CSVEDLGQGIDEQFF
CDR3nt: TGCAGCGTTGAAGATCTGGGACAGGGGATTGATGAGCAGTTCTTC

v_gene: TRBV6-1
abundance: -
d_gene: -
j_gene: TRBJ2-3
CDR3aa: CASSEVYTDTQYF
CDR3nt: TGTGCCAGCAGTGAGGTTTATACAGATACGCAGTATTTT

v_gene: TRBV7-8
abundance: -
d_gene: -
j_gene: TRBJ1-4
CDR3aa: CASSYLRVGSNEKLFF
CDR3nt: TGTGCCAGCAGCTATTTGCGGGTCGGGAGTAATGAAAAACTGTTTTTT

v_gene: TRBV6-6
abundance: few
d_gene: -
j_gene: TRBJ2-1
CDR3aa: CASSYPTGSSRNEQFF
CDR3nt: TGTGCCAGCAGTTACCCGACTGGATCCTCTCGGAATGAGCAGTTCTTC

v_gene: TRBV25-1
abundance: -
d_gene: TRBD2
j_gene: TRBJ2-3
CDR3aa: CASSTPGAGSTDTQYF
CDR3nt: TGTGCCAGCAGTACCCCGGGAGCGGGAAGCACAGATACGCAGTATTTT

v_gene: TRBV9
abundance: few
d_gene: -
j_gene: TRBJ1-1
CDR3aa: CASSVEAAAEAFF
CDR3nt: TGTGCCAGCAGCGTAGAGGCGGCGGCTGAAGCTTTCTTT

v_gene: TRBV7-8
abundance: -
d_gene: -
j_gene: TRBJ2-7
CDR3aa: CASSPRTESSYEQYF
CDR3nt: TGTGCCAGCAGCCCTCGGACAGAGAGCTCCTACGAGCAGTACTTC

v_gene: TRBV18
abundance: -
d_gene: TRBD1
j_gene: TRBJ1-5
CDR3aa: CASSLTGTGNNQPQHF
CDR3nt: TGTGCCAGCTCATTAACCGGGACAGGGAACAATCAGCCCCAGCATTTT

v_gene: TRBV7-9
abundance: -
d_gene: TRBD2
j_gene: TRBJ2-1
CDR3aa: CASSLNVASGSDEQFF
CDR3nt: TGTGCCAGCAGCTTAAATGTAGCTAGCGGGAGCGATGAGCAGTTCTTC

v_gene: TRBV6-5
abundance: -
d_gene: -
j_gene: TRBJ1-1
CDR3aa: CASSYSKRGVEAFF
CDR3nt: TGTGCCAGCAGTTATTCGAAACGAGGAGTTGAAGCTTTCTTT

v_gene: TRBV28
abundance: once
d_gene: TRBD2
j_gene: TRBJ2-2
CDR3aa: CASSPPSRLAGADGELFF
CDR3nt: TGTGCCAGCAGCCCACCCTCTCGACTAGCGGGAGCGGACGGGGAGCTGTTTTTT

v_gene: TRBV29-1
abundance: few
d_gene: -
j_gene: TRBJ2-1
CDR3aa: CSGLAYSSYNEQFF
CDR3nt: TGCAGCGGATTAGCGTATAGCTCCTACAATGAGCAGTTCTTC

v_gene: TRBV5-1
abundance: -
d_gene: -
j_gene: TRBJ1-5
CDR3aa: CASSLGETNQPQHF
CDR3nt: TGCGCCAGCAGCTTGGGTGAGACCAATCAGCCCCAGCATTTT

v_gene: TRBV5-1
abundance: -
d_gene: TRBD1
j_gene: TRBJ1-2
CDR3aa: CASSGDSVYGYTF
CDR3nt: TGCGCCAGCAGCGGGGACAGCGTCTATGGCTACACCTTC